This TCR beta chain emerged from a study of control samples from healthy donors and cancer patients (dated by TCRdb to the early 2020s). Via the germline V gene, CDR1 is MDHEN and CDR2 SYDVKM. V has 7 bases trimmed and J has 3 bases trimmed; junction bases matching no gene number 2. Counted from cysteine to phenylalanine, this CDR3 has 12 amino acids. The retained sequence is limited to the CDR3, 36 bases, with the frame set at the first base. A note on this clone: The target of this receptor is not known.

Libraries came from the immunoSEQ multiplex PCR assay. The clones in this table, taken by TCRdb from immuneACCESS, are in-frame only. Not every clone is retained; where verified, under half of the shortfall comes from an unresolved V gene, and the cause of the rest is unknown. The sample's records list some 180,000 clones. The top ten hold 2% to 2.5% of the sample. The receptor comes from a woman younger than 45 in good health. Sequenced input: blood. The chain links TRBV28 with TRBJ1-2, with 7 junctional bases fitting TRBD1. CDR3 protein: CASITGDYGYTF. Read as DNA, the sequence is TGTGCCAGCATCACAGGGGACTATGGCTACACCTTC.